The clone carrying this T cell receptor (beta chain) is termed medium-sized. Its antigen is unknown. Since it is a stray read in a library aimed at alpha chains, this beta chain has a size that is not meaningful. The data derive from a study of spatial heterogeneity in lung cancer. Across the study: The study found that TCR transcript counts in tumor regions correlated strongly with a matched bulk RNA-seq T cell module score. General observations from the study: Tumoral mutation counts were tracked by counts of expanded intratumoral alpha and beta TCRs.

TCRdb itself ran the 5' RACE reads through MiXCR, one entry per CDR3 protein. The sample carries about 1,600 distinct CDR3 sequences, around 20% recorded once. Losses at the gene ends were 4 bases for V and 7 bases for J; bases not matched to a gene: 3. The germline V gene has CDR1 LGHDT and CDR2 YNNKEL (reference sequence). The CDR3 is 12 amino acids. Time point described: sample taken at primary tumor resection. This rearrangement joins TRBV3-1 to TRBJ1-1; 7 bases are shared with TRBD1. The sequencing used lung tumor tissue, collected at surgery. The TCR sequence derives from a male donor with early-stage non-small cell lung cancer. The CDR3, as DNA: TGTGCCAGCAGCCTGGGACAGTTTGAAGCTTTCTTT. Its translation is CASSLGQFEAFF.